The 12 T cell receptor beta chains below all came from one sample that was sequenced in a study of beta chain features in type 1 diabetes. Expressed TCRB transcripts were sequenced because the isolated RNA had all been reverse transcribed beforehand. Assay used: immunoSEQ multiplex PCR; TCRdb lists only in-frame clones, some missing. The table records more than 150,000 clones, less than 15% of them present only once. Sequenced material: central memory CD4+ T cells from blood. The receptor set was obtained from a woman between 18 and 29 years old in good health.

This chain joins TRBV10-3 and TRBJ2-7, with TRBD2 matching over 15 bases. The CDR3 length is 14 residues. V dropped 10 bases and J dropped 0; count of bases not matched to a gene: 1. Germline V CDR1 and CDR2: ENHRY, SYGVKD. The CDR3 region is CATGLAGGSYEQYF. CDR3 nucleotide sequence: TGTGCCACGGGACTAGCGGGGGGCTCCTACGAGCAGTACTTC.

This clone came up a few times. The chain couples TRBV19 to TRBJ1-5; D remains ambiguous. The CDR3 covers 13 residues. Trimming left V 4 bases short and J 4 bases short, with 8 bases between. Germline CDR1 reads LNHDA; CDR2 reads SQIVND (reference sequence). CDR3 in amino acids: CASSSLRNQPQHF. The DNA of the CDR3 is TGTGCCAGTAGTAGTCTTCGGAATCAGCCCCAGCATTTT.

This chain links TRBV5-5 with TRBJ2-7; 12 bases match TRBD2. The germline CDR1 and CDR2 sequences are SGHKS and YYEKEE (reference sequence). With V trimmed by 7 bases and J by 5 bases, 7 bases remained unmatched. This CDR3 region has 14 residues. CDR3 bases: TGTGCCAGCTTGAGACTAGCGGGAGATCACGAGCAGTACTTC. Encoded protein: CASLRLAGDHEQYF.

This clone was counted a few times. Other DNA variants within this sample encode the same CDR3. The DNA for the CDR3 is TGTGCCAGCAGCCAAGAACTAAACACCGGGGAGCTGTTTTTT. It specifies CASSQELNTGELFF. V and J are TRBV4-2 and TRBJ2-2; D ambiguous. The V gene's germline CDR1 is LGHNA and CDR2 YNFKEQ. Trimming removed 0 bases at V and 2 bases at J, with 4 bases between. The CDR3 contains 14 residues.

This clone was counted a few times. V and J are TRBV7-9 and TRBJ1-2; D gene uncertain. Germline loops: CDR1 SEHNR, CDR2 FQNEAQ (reference sequence). The CDR3 sequence is 14 residues long. Between the trimmed V and J ends, which lost 2 bases and 8 bases, there was a span of 15 bases. In DNA, the CDR3 is TGTGCCAGCAGCTTAAGTGAGGGAGCGAGGGGCTACACCTTC. Protein: CASSLSEGARGYTF.

This clone was recorded a few times. This sequence joins TRBV29-1 and TRBJ2-7; D is ambiguous. The CDR3 has 12 residues. Germline V gene lookup returns CDR1 SQVTM and CDR2 ANQGSEA. Trimming removed 7 bases from V and 0 bases from J, with 10 bases in between. The CDR3 reads CSARVSSYEQYF. The CDR3 bases are TGCAGCGCCCGCGTGAGCTCCTACGAGCAGTACTTC.

The gene calls are TRBV2 and TRBJ1-5; TRBD1 aligns across 10 bases. This CDR3 comprises 14 residues. V was clipped by 6 bases and J by 5 bases; unmatched bases: 4. Looked up from germline, CDR1 is SNHLY and CDR2 is FYNNEI. The CDR3 DNA is TGTGCCAGCAGGGACAGGGGGTTTGATCAGCCCCAGCATTTT. Translation: CASRDRGFDQPQHF.

This clone has only a few counts. The chain recombines TRBV7-2 with TRBJ1-2; D perhaps matches TRBD1 (6 bases). V was cut by 5 bases and J by 8 bases, with 21 bases left in between. The CDR3 covers 15 residues. Germline loops: CDR1 SGHTA, CDR2 FQGNSA. For the CDR3, the DNA is TGTGCCAGCAGCCAACTAGGGGGGGGCGCCTTGGGCTACACCTTC. It translates to CASSQLGGGALGYTF.

The chain is built from TRBV4-3 and TRBJ2-7; 9 positions agree with TRBD2. J was trimmed by 2 bases and V by 4 bases; bases with no gene match: 0. Germline CDR1 reads LGHNA; CDR2 reads YSLEER. This CDR3 contains 13 residues. The CDR3 DNA is TGCGCCAGCAGCCGCGGGAGGGCCTACGAGCAGTACTTC. Translated: CASSRGRAYEQYF.

This clone has just a few counts. The gene calls are TRBV5-4 and TRBJ2-7; D uncertain. The CDR3 runs to 13 residues. Germline assignment: CDR1 SGHNT and CDR2 YYREEE (reference sequence). Trimming removed 4 bases at V and 1 base at J, with 9 bases between. The chain's CDR3 is CASSKSFSYEQYF. The CDR3 bases are TGTGCCAGCAGCAAATCCTTTTCCTACGAGCAGTACTTC.

The chain has TRBV2 and TRBJ2-3; 13 bases are a match to TRBD2. There are 16 residues in the CDR3. CDR1 is SNHLY, CDR2 FYNNEI, per germline. Unmatched junction bases numbered 6, after V lost 7 bases and J lost 2 bases. The CDR3 nucleotides are TGTGCCAGCAATTGGGGGACTAGCGGGAACACAGATACGCAGTATTTT. Residues: CASNWGTSGNTDTQYF.

V and J are TRBV19 and TRBJ2-1; tentative D call: TRBD1 (6 bases). The CDR3 runs 14 residues. The V gene lost 5 bases and the J gene lost 5 bases, with 13 bases spanning the gap. The V gene's germline CDR1 is LNHDA and CDR2 SQIVND (reference sequence). The DNA of the CDR3 is TGTGCCAGTAGTCAGGACAGACCAAACAATGAGCAGTTCTTC. As protein: CASSQDRPNNEQFF.